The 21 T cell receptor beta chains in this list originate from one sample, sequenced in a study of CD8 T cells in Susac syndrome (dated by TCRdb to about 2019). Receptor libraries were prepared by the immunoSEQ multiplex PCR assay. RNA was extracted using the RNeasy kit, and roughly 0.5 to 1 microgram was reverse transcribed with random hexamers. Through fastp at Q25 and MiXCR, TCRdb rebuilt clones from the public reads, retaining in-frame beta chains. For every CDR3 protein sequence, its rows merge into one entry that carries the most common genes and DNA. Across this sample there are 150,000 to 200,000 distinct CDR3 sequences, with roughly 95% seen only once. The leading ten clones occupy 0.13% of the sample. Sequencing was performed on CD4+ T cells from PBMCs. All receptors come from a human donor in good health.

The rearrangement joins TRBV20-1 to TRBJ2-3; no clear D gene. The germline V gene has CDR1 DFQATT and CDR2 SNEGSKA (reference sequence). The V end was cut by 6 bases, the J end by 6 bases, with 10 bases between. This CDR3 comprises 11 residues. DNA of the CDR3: TGCAGTGCCACGGTCGGGGATACGCAGTATTTT. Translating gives CSATVGDTQYF.

The CDR3 loop is CASSRLGGAGTDTQYF. For the CDR3, the DNA is TGTGCCAGCAGCCGTTTGGGGGGGGCGGGCACAGATACGCAGTATTTT. V is TRBV7-2 and J is TRBJ2-3; a weak D match, TRBD2 (7 bases). The germline gives CDR1 SGHTA, CDR2 FQGNSA. Trimming stripped 5 bases from V and 1 base from J, with 16 bases between. This CDR3 region has 16 residues.

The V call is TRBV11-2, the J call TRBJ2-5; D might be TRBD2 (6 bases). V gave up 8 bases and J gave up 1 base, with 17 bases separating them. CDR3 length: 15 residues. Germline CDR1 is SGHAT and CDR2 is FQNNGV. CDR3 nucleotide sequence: TGTGCCAGCGCGCTAGCCGCGGGGCTCCAAGAGACCCAGTACTTC. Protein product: CASALAAGLQETQYF.

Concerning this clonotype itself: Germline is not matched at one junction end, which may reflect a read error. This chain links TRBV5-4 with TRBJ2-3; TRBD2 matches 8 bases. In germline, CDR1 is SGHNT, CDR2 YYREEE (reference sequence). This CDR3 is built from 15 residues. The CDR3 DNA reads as TGTGCCAGCAGCTCCAGCGGGGGACACACAAATACGCAGTATTTT. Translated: CASSSSGGHTNTQYF.

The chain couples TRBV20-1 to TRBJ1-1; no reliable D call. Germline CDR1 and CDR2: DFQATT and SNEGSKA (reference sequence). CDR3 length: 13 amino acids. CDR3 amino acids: CRGFRASEAEAFF. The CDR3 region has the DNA TGCAGAGGATTCCGGGCCTCCGAGGCTGAAGCTTTCTTT.

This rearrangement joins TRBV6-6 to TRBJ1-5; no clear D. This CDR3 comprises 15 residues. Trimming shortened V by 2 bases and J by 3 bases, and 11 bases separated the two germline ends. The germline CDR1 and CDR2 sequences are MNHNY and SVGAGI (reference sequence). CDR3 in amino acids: CASSYGVSANQPQHF. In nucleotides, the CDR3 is TGTGCCAGCAGTTACGGGGTTAGCGCCAATCAGCCCCAGCATTTT.

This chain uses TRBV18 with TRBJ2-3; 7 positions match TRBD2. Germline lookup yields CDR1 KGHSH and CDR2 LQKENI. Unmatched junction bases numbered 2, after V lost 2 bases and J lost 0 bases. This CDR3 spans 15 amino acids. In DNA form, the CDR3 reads TGTGCCAGCTCACCAGGGGAGGGTAGCACAGATACGCAGTATTTT. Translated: CASSPGEGSTDTQYF.

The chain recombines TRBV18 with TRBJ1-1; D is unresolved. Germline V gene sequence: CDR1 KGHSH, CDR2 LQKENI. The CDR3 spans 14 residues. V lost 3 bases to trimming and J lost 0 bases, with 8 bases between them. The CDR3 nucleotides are TGTGCCAGCTCACCTGAGGAGATGAACACTGAAGCTTTCTTT. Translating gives CASSPEEMNTEAFF.

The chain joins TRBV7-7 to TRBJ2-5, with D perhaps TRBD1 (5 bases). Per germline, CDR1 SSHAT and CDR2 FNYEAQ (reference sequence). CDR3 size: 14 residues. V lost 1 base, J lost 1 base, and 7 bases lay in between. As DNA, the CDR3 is TGTGCCAGCAGCTTAGGCAGGGCCCAAGAGACCCAGTACTTC. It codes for CASSLGRAQETQYF.

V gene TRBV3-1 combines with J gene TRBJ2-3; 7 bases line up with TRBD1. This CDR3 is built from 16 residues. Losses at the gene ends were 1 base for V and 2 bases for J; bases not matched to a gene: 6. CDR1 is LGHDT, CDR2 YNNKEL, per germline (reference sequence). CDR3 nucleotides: TGTGCCAGCAGCCAAGGAACAGGGGCCACCACAGATACGCAGTATTTT. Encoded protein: CASSQGTGATTDTQYF.

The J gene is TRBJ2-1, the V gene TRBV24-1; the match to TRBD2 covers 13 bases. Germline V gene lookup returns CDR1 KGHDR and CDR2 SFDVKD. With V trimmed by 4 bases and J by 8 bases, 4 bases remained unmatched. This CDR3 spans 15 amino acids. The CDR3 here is CATSDTSGGADEQFF. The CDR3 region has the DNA TGTGCCACCAGTGACACTAGCGGGGGGGCGGATGAGCAGTTCTTC.

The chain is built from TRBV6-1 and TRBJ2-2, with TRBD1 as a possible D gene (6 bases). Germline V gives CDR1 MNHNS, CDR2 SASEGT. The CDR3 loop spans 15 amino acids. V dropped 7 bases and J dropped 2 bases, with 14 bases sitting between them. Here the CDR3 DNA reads TGTGCCAGCACCTTGATGGACAGCAACACCGGGGAGCTGTTTTTT. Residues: CASTLMDSNTGELFF.

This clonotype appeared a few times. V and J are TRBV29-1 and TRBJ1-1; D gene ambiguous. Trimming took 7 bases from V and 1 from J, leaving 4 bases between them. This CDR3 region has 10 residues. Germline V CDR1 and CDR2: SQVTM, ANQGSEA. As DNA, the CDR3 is TGCAGCGCTCAGAACACTGAAGCTTTCTTT. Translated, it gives CSAQNTEAFF. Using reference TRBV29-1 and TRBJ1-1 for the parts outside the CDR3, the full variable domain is SAVISQKPSRDICQRGTSLTIQCQVDSQVTMMFWYRQQPGQSLTLIATANQGSEATYESGFVIDKFPISRPNLTFSTLTVSNMSPEDSSIYLCSAQNTEAFFGQGTRLTVV.

CDR3 region: CASSVGPGDGETQYF. CDR3 DNA: TGTGCCAGCAGCGTAGGTCCAGGGGACGGGGAGACCCAGTACTTC. The chain has TRBV9 and TRBJ2-5; the D gene is possibly TRBD1 (6 bases). Trimming removed 0 bases at V and 5 bases at J, with 14 bases between. The CDR3 is made up of 15 amino acids. Germline V gene sequence: CDR1 SGDLS, CDR2 YYNGEE.

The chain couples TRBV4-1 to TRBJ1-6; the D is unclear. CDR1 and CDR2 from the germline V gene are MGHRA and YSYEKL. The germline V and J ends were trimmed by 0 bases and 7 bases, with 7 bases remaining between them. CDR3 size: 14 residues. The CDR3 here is CASSQDLGNSPLHF. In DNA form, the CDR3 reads TGCGCCAGCAGCCAAGACTTAGGGAATTCACCCCTCCACTTT.

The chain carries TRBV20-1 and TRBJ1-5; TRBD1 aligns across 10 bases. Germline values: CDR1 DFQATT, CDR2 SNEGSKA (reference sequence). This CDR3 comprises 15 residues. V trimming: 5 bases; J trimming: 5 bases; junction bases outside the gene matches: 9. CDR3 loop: CSALPGQGFYQPQHF. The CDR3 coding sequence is TGCAGTGCTCTTCCGGGACAGGGGTTTTATCAGCCCCAGCATTTT.

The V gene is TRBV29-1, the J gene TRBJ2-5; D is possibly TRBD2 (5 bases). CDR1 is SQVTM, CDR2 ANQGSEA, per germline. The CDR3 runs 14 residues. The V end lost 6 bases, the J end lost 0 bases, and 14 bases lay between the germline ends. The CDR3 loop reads CSVQPRLNQETQYF. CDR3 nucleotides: TGCAGCGTCCAACCCCGACTAAACCAAGAGACCCAGTACTTC.

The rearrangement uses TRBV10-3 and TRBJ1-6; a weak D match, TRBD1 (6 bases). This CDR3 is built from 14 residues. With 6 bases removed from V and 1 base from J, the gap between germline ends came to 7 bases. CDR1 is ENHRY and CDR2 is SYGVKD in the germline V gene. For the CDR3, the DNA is TGTGCCATCAGAGGGGGATCCTATAATTCACCCCTCCACTTT. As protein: CAIRGGSYNSPLHF.

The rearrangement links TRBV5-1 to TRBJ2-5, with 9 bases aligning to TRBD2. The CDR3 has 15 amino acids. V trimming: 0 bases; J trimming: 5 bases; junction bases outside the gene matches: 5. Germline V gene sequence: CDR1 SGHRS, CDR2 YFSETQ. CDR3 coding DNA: TGCGCCAGCAGCTTGGGAGCGGGGGGCATGGAGACCCAGTACTTC. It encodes CASSLGAGGMETQYF.

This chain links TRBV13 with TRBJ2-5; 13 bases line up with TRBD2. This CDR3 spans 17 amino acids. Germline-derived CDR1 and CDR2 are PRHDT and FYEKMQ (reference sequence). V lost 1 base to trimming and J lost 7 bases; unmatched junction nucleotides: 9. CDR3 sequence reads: CASSLEGTSGTAGTQYF. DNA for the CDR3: TGTGCCAGCAGCTTAGAAGGGACTAGCGGGACCGCTGGGACCCAGTACTTC.

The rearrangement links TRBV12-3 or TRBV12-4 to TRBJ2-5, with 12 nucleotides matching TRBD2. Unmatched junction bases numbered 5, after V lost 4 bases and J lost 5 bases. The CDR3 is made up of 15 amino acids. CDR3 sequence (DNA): TGTGCCAGCAGTTCGACTAGCGGGGGTCGGGAGACCCAGTACTTC. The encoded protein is CASSSTSGGRETQYF.